This T cell receptor (beta chain) came from a study of T cells in Graves' hyperthyroidism and ophthalmopathy. Points on this clonotype: No antigen is known for it.

From RNA transcripts, TCR beta CDR3 regions were amplified. The HTBI primer set was used in a first-round RT-PCR of the TCR CDR3. TCRdb reprocessed the multiplex PCR reads via MiXCR and lists one record per CDR3 protein. Of 300,000 to 450,000 distinct CDR3 sequences detected, about 18% appear once; the ten largest clones hold approximately 30%. Findings of the study overall: For ophthalmopathy, model prediction preceded onset by a median around six months.

Germline values: CDR1 SNHLY, CDR2 FYNNEI. CDR3 length equals 15 residues. Trimming took off 3 bases at V and 2 bases at J, with 13 bases between the two ends. Isolation of PBMCs was performed on about 10 ml fresh peripheral blood. The chain links TRBV2 to TRBJ1-2; D might be TRBD1 (5 bases). This receptor was taken from a woman aged 25-40 years with Graves' hyperthyroidism that later progressed to Graves' ophthalmopathy. The source material was blood. DNA of the CDR3: TGTGCCAGCAGTGAGTCAGGGTCGACCAACTATGGCTACACCTTC. Its translation: CASSESGSTNYGYTF.